The 26 T cell receptor beta chains given below trace back to one sample, sequenced in a study of T cell responses to AZD1222 COVID-19 vaccine. The table came from immunoSEQ multiplex PCR; TCRdb's copy has only in-frame clones and leaves some out. The sample has about 150,000 clones; roughly 90% are singletons. This sample comprised peripheral blood, obtained 28 days after the second AZD1222 dose. The source of these receptors is an adult who received the AZD1222 COVID-19 vaccine.

The chain links TRBV7-9 to TRBJ2-1, with 13 bases aligning to TRBD2. CDR3 length: 15 residues. V lost 4 bases, J lost 8 bases, and 5 bases stayed unmatched. The germline gives CDR1 SEHNR, CDR2 FQNEAQ (reference sequence). CDR3 sequence reads: CASSSRTSGGYEQFF. CDR3 nucleotides: TGTGCCAGCAGCTCCCGGACTAGCGGGGGCTATGAGCAGTTCTTC.

This clone was recorded only once. The chain uses TRBV27 and TRBJ2-1, with D possibly matching TRBD1 (6 bases). This CDR3 region has 13 residues. Per germline, CDR1 MNHEY and CDR2 SMNVEV (reference sequence). V shed 5 bases and J shed 9 bases, with 14 bases lying between them. Here the CDR3 reads CASSLIGTSEQFF. CDR3 DNA: TGTGCCAGCAGTCTAATAGGGACATCTGAGCAGTTCTTC.

The V call is TRBV10-3, the J call TRBJ1-1; D not certain. This CDR3 spans 15 amino acids. Trimming shortened V by 0 bases and J by 1 base, and 9 bases separated the two germline ends. CDR1 ENHRY and CDR2 SYGVKD come from the germline V gene. This CDR3 reads CAISESEVRNTEAFF. The DNA of the CDR3 is TGTGCCATCAGTGAGTCGGAGGTCAGGAACACTGAAGCTTTCTTT.

This chain's CDR3 is CASSASGKPFGGTQYF. The CDR3 DNA is TGCGCCAGCAGCGCTAGCGGGAAGCCCTTTGGTGGTACGCAGTATTTT. The chain employs TRBV5-1 and TRBJ2-3; 9 positions agree with TRBD2. Germline trimming cut 4 bases from V and 8 bases from J; bases unmatched to any gene: 14. CDR1 and CDR2 (germline): SGHRS, YFSETQ. The CDR3 contains 16 residues.

This clone was counted between two and nine times. This rearrangement joins TRBV27 to TRBJ2-4; no definite D call. Germline assignment: CDR1 MNHEY and CDR2 SMNVEV (reference sequence). Trimming cost V 5 bases and J 1 base, with 9 bases left between them. This CDR3 has 14 amino acids. The CDR3 here is CASSIPGAKNIQYF. Written as DNA, the CDR3 is TGTGCCAGCAGTATCCCCGGGGCCAAAAACATTCAGTACTTC.

This clone was counted ten times or more. This chain joins TRBV10-1 and TRBJ1-1, with no clear D. Trimming pared 0 bases from V and 7 bases from J, leaving 9 bases between. Germline V lookup: CDR1 WNHNN, CDR2 SYGVQD (reference sequence). This CDR3 has 13 amino acids. The DNA of the CDR3 is TGCGCCAGCAGTGAGTCGGGGAAGAGTGAAGCTTTCTTT. The encoded protein is CASSESGKSEAFF.

In this sample, this clone turned up once. This sequence joins TRBV7-8 and TRBJ2-7; 8 nucleotides line up with TRBD1. Germline loops: CDR1 SGHVS, CDR2 FQNEAQ. The CDR3 has 16 residues. Losses at the gene ends were 6 bases for V and 2 bases for J; bases not matched to a gene: 12. CDR3 sequence (DNA): TGTGCCAGCAGTTATAAAGTCGGGACAGGAGCCTACGAGCAGTACTTC. Its protein is CASSYKVGTGAYEQYF.

This clone appeared a single time. The rearrangement joins TRBV10-1 to TRBJ2-3, with a tentative D call TRBD1 (5 bases). The germline CDR1 and CDR2 sequences are WNHNN and SYGVQD (reference sequence). The CDR3 has 14 residues. V lost 2 bases and J 7 bases, leaving 13 bases between the germline ends. The CDR3 is CASSEKVGRYTQYF. The DNA of the CDR3 is TGCGCCAGCAGTGAGAAGGTGGGGCGTTATACGCAGTATTTT.

The V and J genes are TRBV2 and TRBJ2-6; perhaps TRBD1 as D (5 bases). Germline loops: CDR1 SNHLY, CDR2 FYNNEI. The CDR3 spans 13 residues. V gave up 6 bases and J gave up 4 bases, with 7 bases separating them. Here the CDR3 reads CASRGQGANVLTF. The CDR3 coding sequence is TGTGCCAGCAGGGGGCAAGGGGCCAACGTCCTGACTTTC.

This sequence joins TRBV19 and TRBJ1-2, with D unresolved. The germline V and J ends were trimmed by 0 bases and 5 bases, with 13 bases remaining between them. Germline V gene data show CDR1 as LNHDA and CDR2 as SQIVND (reference sequence). The CDR3 extends over 15 amino acids. The CDR3 bases are TGTGCCAGTAGTATAGACCCAGCCCTTCGGTATGGCTACACCTTC. It translates to CASSIDPALRYGYTF.

The chain recombines TRBV6-2 or TRBV6-3 with TRBJ1-5; D might be TRBD1 (6 bases). The ends were cut back, 5 bases at V and 2 bases at J, with 19 bases in the middle. CDR3 length: 17 amino acids. Germline V gene lookup returns CDR1 MNHEY and CDR2 SVGEGT. CDR3 coding DNA: TGTGCCAGCAGTGCCGGGACACACTATGAGGGCAATCAGCCCCAGCATTTT. It encodes CASSAGTHYEGNQPQHF.

This clone was detected once. The chain combines TRBV5-6 with TRBJ1-6; possible D gene TRBD1, 5 bases. CDR1 is SGHDT, CDR2 YYEEEE, per germline. The V gene lost 2 bases and the J gene lost 7 bases, with 13 bases spanning the gap. The CDR3 length is 15 residues. CDR3 sequence (DNA): TGTGCCAGCAGCTTAGGAGGGGCAGGGAATTCACCCCTCCACTTT. This sequence encodes CASSLGGAGNSPLHF.

V usage is TRBV5-4 and J usage is TRBJ2-3; possible D gene TRBD1, 6 bases. Trimming left V 3 bases short and J 0 bases short, with 14 bases between. This CDR3 has 16 amino acids. Germline V lookup: CDR1 SGHNT, CDR2 YYREEE (reference sequence). In nucleotides, the CDR3 is TGTGCCAGCAGCTCGGAAGACAGGATCAGCACAGATACGCAGTATTTT. Translation: CASSSEDRISTDTQYF. Full variable domain (outside the CDR3, taken from reference TRBV5-4 and TRBJ2-3): ETGVTQSPTHLIKTRGQQVTLRCSSQSGHNTVSWYQQALGQGPQFIFQYYREEENGRGNFPPRFSGLQFPNYSSELNVNALELDDSALYLCASSSEDRISTDTQYFGPGTRLTVL.

The chain combines TRBV2 with TRBJ1-2; no clear D. There are 14 residues in the CDR3. The V gene lost 3 bases and the J gene lost 4 bases, with 12 bases spanning the gap. Germline CDR1 reads SNHLY; CDR2 reads FYNNEI. The CDR3, as DNA: TGTGCCAGCAGTGAGTTAGGGCGGTCCTATGGCTACACCTTC. Protein sequence: CASSELGRSYGYTF.

This rearrangement joins TRBV6-1 to TRBJ1-1; D perhaps matches TRBD1 (5 bases). Trimming left V 2 bases short and J 4 bases short, with 23 bases between. The germline V gene encodes CDR1 MNHNS and CDR2 SASEGT. This CDR3 is 18 amino acids long. CDR3 residues: CASSERFRSGGRVTEAFF. CDR3 nucleotide sequence: TGTGCCAGCAGTGAAAGGTTTCGTTCCGGGGGAAGGGTCACTGAAGCTTTCTTT.

The rearrangement uses TRBV10-3 and TRBJ2-3; TRBD2 agrees at 8 bases. Germline V CDR1 and CDR2: ENHRY, SYGVKD. J was trimmed by 1 base and V by 10 bases; bases with no gene match: 10. CDR3 length: 15 residues. The CDR3, as DNA: TGTGCCACCGGGAGGGAAAGCTCAGGCACAGATACGCAGTATTTT. Protein: CATGRESSGTDTQYF.

The V and J genes are TRBV7-9 and TRBJ1-1, with D maybe TRBD1 (5 bases). Germline loops: CDR1 SEHNR, CDR2 FQNEAQ (reference sequence). This CDR3 comprises 16 residues. V was pared by 7 bases and J by 3 bases, with 21 bases between. The CDR3 DNA reads as TGTGCCAGCACCCGGGTCTCGGGGGGATGGGACACTGAAGCTTTCTTT. Its translation: CASTRVSGGWDTEAFF.

The chain recombines TRBV5-6 with TRBJ1-1; D possibly corresponds to TRBD1 (6 bases). Trimming stripped 6 bases from V and 0 bases from J, with 21 bases between. The CDR3 is 17 residues long. The germline CDR1 and CDR2 sequences are SGHDT and YYEEEE. The CDR3 sequence: CASTLGAGANLNTEAFF. The CDR3 coding sequence is TGTGCCAGCACGTTGGGTGCAGGGGCGAACTTGAACACTGAAGCTTTCTTT.

The CDR3 coding sequence is TGTGCCAGTAGTATCTGGACGGAAACCTATGGCTACACCTTC. Its translation is CASSIWTETYGYTF. This sequence joins TRBV19 and TRBJ1-2; D is unresolved. V was cut by 3 bases and J by 4 bases, with 12 bases left in between. This CDR3 region has 14 residues. The germline V gene encodes CDR1 LNHDA and CDR2 SQIVND (reference sequence).

The chain links TRBV3-1 (or the pseudogene TRBV3-2) to TRBJ1-1; no clear D gene. The CDR3 spans 14 residues. The germline V gene encodes CDR1 LGHDT and CDR2 YNNKEL (reference sequence). V gave up 4 bases and J gave up 4 bases, with 13 bases separating them. This chain's CDR3 is CASSPPGWSTEAFF. The CDR3 region has the DNA TGTGCCAGCAGCCCCCCGGGTTGGAGCACTGAAGCTTTCTTT.

This sequence joins TRBV7-8 and TRBJ1-2; D is undetermined. The germline gives CDR1 SGHVS, CDR2 FQNEAQ. The CDR3 consists of 15 residues. Trimming shortened V by 0 bases and J by 3 bases, and 11 bases separated the two germline ends. This CDR3 reads CASSLAASRDYGYTF. The CDR3 DNA follows: TGTGCCAGCAGCTTAGCCGCCAGCCGAGACTATGGCTACACCTTC.

V gene TRBV27 combines with J gene TRBJ1-2; TRBD1 matches 8 bases. Trimming at V came to 5 bases and at J to 8 bases, leaving 10 bases not matched to a gene. In germline, CDR1 is MNHEY, CDR2 SMNVEV (reference sequence). The CDR3 covers 14 residues. The CDR3 bases are TGTGCCAGCAGTCAAAGACAGGGGATGCGCGGCTACACCTTC. Encoded protein: CASSQRQGMRGYTF.

This rearrangement joins TRBV18 to TRBJ1-3; D is possibly TRBD1 (5 bases). Germline loops: CDR1 KGHSH, CDR2 LQKENI. The ends were cut back, 6 bases at V and 4 bases at J, with 10 bases in the middle. This CDR3 spans 13 amino acids. CDR3 nucleotide sequence: TGTGCCAGCTCGTCGGGGCTCGGAAACACCATATATTTT. It translates to CASSSGLGNTIYF.

This rearrangement joins TRBV27 to TRBJ2-1, with D tentatively TRBD2 (6 bases). V lost 3 bases, J lost 3 bases, and 12 bases lay in between. Looked up from germline, CDR1 is MNHEY and CDR2 is SMNVEV (reference sequence). This CDR3 has 15 amino acids. The CDR3 coding sequence is TGTGCCAGCAGTTTTTTGGGACTGAACTACAATGAGCAGTTCTTC. This sequence encodes CASSFLGLNYNEQFF.

This CDR3 is CASSPTVNTEAFF. CDR3 in DNA: TGTGCCAGCTCACCGACAGTGAACACTGAAGCTTTCTTT. This rearrangement joins TRBV18 to TRBJ1-1; perhaps TRBD1 as D (5 bases). The V and J ends lost 3 bases and 0 bases respectively, with 5 bases between them. Germline V gene data show CDR1 as KGHSH and CDR2 as LQKENI. This CDR3 comprises 13 residues.

The chain uses TRBV5-5 and TRBJ1-2, with 8 nucleotides matching TRBD1. CDR3 length: 17 residues. After removal of 1 base from V and 7 bases from J, the junction contained 15 bases not matched to a gene. Per the germline V gene, CDR1 is SGHKS and CDR2 is YYEKEE (reference sequence). CDR3 in DNA: TGTGCCAGCAGCTTGCTGACAGGGGTGGAAATACGAGGTGGCTACACCTTC. Its protein is CASSLLTGVEIRGGYTF.